The present TCR beta chain was sequenced within a study of blood T cell repertoires in COVID-19. Study context: The United States, Italy and Spain provided the acute and convalescent COVID-19 samples.

Authors' processing steps: It was from reference gene primer amplification that nucleated cell counts were estimated. The method was immunoSEQ multiplex PCR; TCRdb's version includes in-frame clones alone and lacks a portion of them. V and J calls and clone size are as listed in that table; D and trimming were resolved from the DNA. The data show roughly 90,000 clones, roughly 80% seen once. This TCR came from a human donor in a cohort sampled during active COVID-19. The sequenced sample was peripheral blood.

CDR3 sequence reads: CASSRTGSYNEQFF. CDR3 coding DNA: TGTGCCAGCAGCCGGACGGGATCCTACAATGAGCAGTTCTTC. The chain joins TRBV11-2 to TRBJ2-1, with TRBD2 as a possible D gene (5 bases). Deletions cut 5 bases from V and 1 base from J, with 9 bases between. Per the germline V gene, CDR1 is SGHAT and CDR2 is FQNNGV. CDR3 length: 14 amino acids.